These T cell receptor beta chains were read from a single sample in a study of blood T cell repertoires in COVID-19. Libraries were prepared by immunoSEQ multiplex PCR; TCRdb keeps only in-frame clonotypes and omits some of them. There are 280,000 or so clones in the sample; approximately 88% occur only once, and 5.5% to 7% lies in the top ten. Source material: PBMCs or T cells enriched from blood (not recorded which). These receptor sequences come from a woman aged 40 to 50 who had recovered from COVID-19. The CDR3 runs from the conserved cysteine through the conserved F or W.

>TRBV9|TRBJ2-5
CASSQGLAGQETQYF
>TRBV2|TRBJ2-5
CASSLDRVETQYF
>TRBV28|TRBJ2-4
CASSEAGTGFDIQYF
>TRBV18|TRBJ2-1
CASSPFTGSYNEQFF
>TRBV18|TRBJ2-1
CASSPPIKGALHEQFF
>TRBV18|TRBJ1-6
CASSPGFRNSPLHF
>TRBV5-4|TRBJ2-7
CASSPKGPARGRRGIYEQYF
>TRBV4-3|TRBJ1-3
CASSALDSISGNTIYF
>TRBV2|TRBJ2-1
CASSGEWEQFF
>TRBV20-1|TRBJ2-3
CSASVAEFSTDTQYF
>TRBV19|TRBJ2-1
CASRSGERQFF
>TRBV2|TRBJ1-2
CASSAMDRGIYGYTF
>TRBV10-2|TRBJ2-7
CASRETGSGEQYF
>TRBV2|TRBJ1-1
CASSSYRDGGTEAFF
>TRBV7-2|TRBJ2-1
CASSPPPYNEQFF
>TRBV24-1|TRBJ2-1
CATSDPGGASTNEQFF
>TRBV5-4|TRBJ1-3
CASSHQGSGNTIYF
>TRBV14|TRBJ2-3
CASTQLTTDTQYF
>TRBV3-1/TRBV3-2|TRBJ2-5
CASRWTSGRDTQYF
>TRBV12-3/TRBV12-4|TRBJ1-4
CASMGQYREKLFF
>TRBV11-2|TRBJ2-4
CASSLEGVAKNIQYF
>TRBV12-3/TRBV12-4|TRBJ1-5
CASSWTGGQPQHF
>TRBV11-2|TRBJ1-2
CASSFLGGTGLGYGYTF
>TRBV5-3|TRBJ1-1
CARSKARRDRAHPGAEAFF
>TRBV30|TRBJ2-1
CAWRGTSGYNEQFF
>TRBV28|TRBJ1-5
CASRSTGLANQPQHF
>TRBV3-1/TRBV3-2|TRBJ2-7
CASSQASGSYEQYF
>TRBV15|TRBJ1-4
CATSNGRDRGLEKLFF
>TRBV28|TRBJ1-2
CASSHGADDKYGYTF
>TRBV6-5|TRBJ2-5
CASSKQGGETQYF
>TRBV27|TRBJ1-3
CASRGSGSGNTIYF
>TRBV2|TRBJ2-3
CASSGDRGLRRQYF
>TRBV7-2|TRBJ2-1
CASSLNTYNEQFF
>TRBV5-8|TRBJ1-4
CASSLRQAGDEKLFF
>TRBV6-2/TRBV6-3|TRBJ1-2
CASSYLAAQGFDLNYGYTF
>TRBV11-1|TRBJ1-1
CASSPNRVMNTEAFF
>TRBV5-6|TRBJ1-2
CASSSWAPLVGNYGYTF
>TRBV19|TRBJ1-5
CASSIQGPRPQHF
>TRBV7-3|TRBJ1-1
CASSSQGNTEAFF
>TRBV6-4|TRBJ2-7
CASSVRRGDEQYF
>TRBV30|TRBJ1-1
CAWSVPEPLNTEAFF
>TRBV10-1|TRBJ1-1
CASRQNFDTEAFF
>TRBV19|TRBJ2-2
CATKGTGQSGELFF
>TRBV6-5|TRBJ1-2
CASSYSRTVRGYTF
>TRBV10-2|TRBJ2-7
CASSRDSGYEQYF
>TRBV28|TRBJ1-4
CASSLAGVRRNEKLFF
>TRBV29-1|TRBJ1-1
CSVRGGLNTEAFF
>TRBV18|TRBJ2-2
CASSPRTGGAGELFF
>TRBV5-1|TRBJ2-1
CASSLLTSGEQFF
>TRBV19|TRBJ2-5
CASSPTPREGETQYF
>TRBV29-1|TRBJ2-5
CSVKISTETQYF
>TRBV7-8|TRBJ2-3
CASSLYPRQESTDTQYF
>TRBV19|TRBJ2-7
CASSTGLAGTPNSF
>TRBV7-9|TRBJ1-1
CASSSVPGQGRDTEAFF
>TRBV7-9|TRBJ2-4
CASSPPWNLAGAKNIQYF
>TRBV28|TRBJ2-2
CASSIGGRINTGELFF
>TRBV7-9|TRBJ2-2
CASSLGLAATGELFF
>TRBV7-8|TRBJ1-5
CASSYRKGGSGQPQHF
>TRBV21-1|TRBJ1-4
CASTGNEKLFF